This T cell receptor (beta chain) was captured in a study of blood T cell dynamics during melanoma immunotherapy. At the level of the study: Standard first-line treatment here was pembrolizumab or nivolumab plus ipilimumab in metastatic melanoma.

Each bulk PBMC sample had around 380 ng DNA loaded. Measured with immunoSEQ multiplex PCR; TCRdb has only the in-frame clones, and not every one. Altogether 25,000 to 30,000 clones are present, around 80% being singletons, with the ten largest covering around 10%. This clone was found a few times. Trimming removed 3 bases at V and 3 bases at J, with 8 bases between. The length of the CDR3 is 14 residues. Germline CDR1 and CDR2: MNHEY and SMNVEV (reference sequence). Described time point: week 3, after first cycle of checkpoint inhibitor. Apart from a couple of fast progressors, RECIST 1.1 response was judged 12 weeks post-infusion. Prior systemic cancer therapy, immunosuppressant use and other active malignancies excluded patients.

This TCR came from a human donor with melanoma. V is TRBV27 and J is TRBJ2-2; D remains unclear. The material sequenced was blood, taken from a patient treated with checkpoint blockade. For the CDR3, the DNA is TGTGCCAGCAGTTTTATGGGATACACCGGGGAGCTGTTTTTT. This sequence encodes CASSFMGYTGELFF.